This T cell receptor beta chain was obtained from a study of T cell responses to AZD1222 COVID-19 vaccine (dated by TCRdb to the early 2020s). Describing the broader study: A total of around 240 trial participants underwent TCR sequencing, of whom around 200 received two doses of AZD1222 and some 26 received two doses of the MenACWY control vaccine. Enrollment into the trials was organized by age into subgroups of 18-55, 56-69 and 70-plus years, and those subgroups contained approximately 150, 30 and 60 TCR-sequenced participants, respectively.

The CDR3 regions of human TCRbeta chains were subjected to immunosequencing. The paper's data handling went like this. TCRs in the repertoires were matched against a reference library of SARS-CoV-2-specific TCRs that had been generated with the MIRA antigen-specificity platform. Breadth was defined as the fraction of unique TCRs that were SARS-CoV-2-associated, and depth was defined as the fraction of total T cells that were SARS-CoV-2-associated. Each spike-specific TCR was assigned to its reactive spike region and to a CD4 or CD8 class using the MIRA data. Log10-transformed breadth and depth values were compared by one-way ANOVA with Sidak's multiple comparisons tests. The table was pulled from immuneACCESS by TCRdb, which kept in-frame rearrangements only. Such tables lose some clones; where checked, under half of the loss comes from unresolved V genes, and the rest has no known cause. V and J calls and clone size are given by that table; D and trimming were obtained from the DNA. The sample data list approximately 80,000 clones, and over 75% of these were observed just once. In total, the top ten clones hold about 12% of the sample.

CDR1 and CDR2 are read off the germline V gene as SGHTA and FQGNSA. The cysteine opens and the phenylalanine closes a CDR3 of 12 amino acids. Here the CDR3 DNA is all that survives: 36 bases in frame from base 1. Deletion took 7 bases off V and 3 bases off J, with a span of 7 bases between the germline ends. Turning to this clone: Its specific antigen is unknown. Qualities for individual bases were not recorded, and no much larger clone is one base off.

The sample's time point, from its label and the paper: about 28 days (+/-7) after the second vaccine dose. AZD1222 recipients whose second dose came at about 4 weeks and those whose second dose came at about 12 weeks were combined into one group, since spike-specific TCR depth and breadth did not differ between the two schedules. Vaccinee samples came from UK trials COV001 and COV002, including a single-blind randomized controlled phase 2/3 trial of AZD1222 (ChAdOx1 nCoV-19) in healthy adults. Trial participant PBMC samples were collected at day 0 and day 28 after the second dose for TCRbeta chain sequencing. The paper as a whole reports these results and caveats: Because no day 14 peak-response samples were available, the repertoires could be characterized only after the peak T cell response. Vaccine-associated CD4 TCRs spanned the whole spike protein, with dominant responses in regions 160-218 and 743-854. Epitopes outside the regions mutated in the B.1.351 and B.1.1.7 variants were reportedly recognized by nearly half of the unique spike-specific TCRs. Conclusions about previously exposed vaccinees are limited because only five to seven AZD1222 recipients were SARS-CoV-2 seropositive at baseline. Spike-specific TCR breadth and depth rose significantly after two AZD1222 doses compared with day 0 and with MenACWY recipients. In the small 56-69-year group, the increase in depth fell short of significance, most likely because of low power. Participants were mostly white British, with more females than males. The authors suggested clonal diversity may have been underestimated.

The sequences come from peripheral blood, collected 28 days after the second AZD1222 dose. The source of this sequence is an adult who received the AZD1222 COVID-19 vaccine. Recombination linked TRBV7-2 to TRBJ1-5, with the D gene uncertain. The base sequence is TGTGCCAGCACCTACCTCAATCAGCCCCAGCATTTT. It translates as CASTYLNQPQHF. Here the CDR3 is joined to the reference TRBV7-2 and TRBJ1-5 genes, and the full variable domain is: GAGVSQSPSNKVTEKGKDVELRCDPISGHTALYWYRQSLGQGLEFLIYFQGNSAPDKSGLPSDRFSAERTGGSVSTLTIQRTQQEDSAVYLCASTYLNQPQHFGDGTRLSIL.